This T cell receptor beta chain appears in the sequencing data of a study of shared clonotypes between healthy human individuals. Libraries were prepared by immunoSEQ multiplex PCR; TCRdb keeps only in-frame clonotypes and omits some of them. Seen here are more than 2 million clones, 90% to 96% observed once, and the top ten hold more than 0.1%. The CDR3 is made up of 19 amino acids. Trimming took 8 bases from V and 0 from J; bases not matched to a gene: 21. Germline CDR1 is SGHVS and CDR2 is FQNEAQ. The TCR originated in a man aged 18 to 30 in good health. The sample was naive CD4+ T cells sorted from blood. Sample subset: CD45RA+ positively selected. The V call is TRBV7-8, the J call TRBJ1-1; 7 bases match TRBD1. Here the CDR3 reads CASQLRQQGRKGLNTEAFF. CDR3 coding DNA: TGTGCCAGCCAGTTACGACAACAGGGGAGAAAGGGGTTGAACACTGAAGCTTTCTTT.